Following are 24 T cell receptor beta chains from one sample sequenced in a study of PD-1 blockade in classical Hodgkin lymphoma (dated by TCRdb to about 2020). According to the study, the label for this sample's time point signals: cycle 2 day 1 (C2D1) of nivolumab. Every trial patient had relapsed after autologous stem cell transplantation, and cohorts A, B and C differed in prior brentuximab vedotin exposure. The library was produced with the immunoSEQ multiplex PCR assay. TCRdb limited this immuneACCESS table to in-frame rearrangements with V and J called. A share of clones is missing; checked studies link under half to unresolved V genes, and the rest is unexplained. A total of some 84,000 clones appear in this sample, 80% to 95% of them only once. The ten most abundant clones make up around 2.4% of the sample. Sequenced material: peripheral blood mononuclear cells (PBMCs), taken before the second cycle of nivolumab. These receptors were collected from a human donor with classical Hodgkin lymphoma.

The chain combines TRBV5-1 with TRBJ1-2; a possible D gene is TRBD1 (5 bases). V was pared by 9 bases and J by 8 bases, with 14 bases between. CDR1 SGHRS and CDR2 YFSETQ come from the germline V gene. This CDR3 spans 11 amino acids. The DNA for the CDR3 is TGCGCCACTACCGGGGCGGGAGGCTACACCTTC. This sequence encodes CATTGAGGYTF. Filled out from reference TRBV5-1 and TRBJ1-2, the complete variable domain reads KAGVTQTPRYLIKTRGQQVTLSCSPISGHRSVSWYQQTPGQGLQFLFEYFSETQRNKGNFPGRFSGRQFSNSRSEMNVSTLELGDSALYLCATTGAGGYTFGSGTRLTVV.

The rearrangement uses TRBV5-6 and TRBJ2-3; D gene ambiguous. The CDR3 runs 12 residues. Trimming removed 2 bases from V and 3 bases from J, with 4 bases in between. Germline loops: CDR1 SGHDT, CDR2 YYEEEE. CDR3 sequence (DNA): TGTGCCAGCAGCTTTGGAACAGATACGCAGTATTTT. Encoded protein: CASSFGTDTQYF.

The chain joins TRBV5-1 to TRBJ1-1; no definite D call. The length of the CDR3 is 18 residues. V gave up 1 base and J gave up 0 bases, with 19 bases separating them. The germline V gene has CDR1 SGHRS and CDR2 YFSETQ. The CDR3 coding sequence is TGCGCCAGCAGCTTGAATGTTCAGGCGCTGGGGATGAACACTGAAGCTTTCTTT. This codes for CASSLNVQALGMNTEAFF.

This clone has just one count. J is TRBJ2-1 and V is TRBV5-1, with 8 bases matching TRBD1. The germline gives CDR1 SGHRS, CDR2 YFSETQ. The CDR3 totals 16 residues. Trimming took 0 bases from V and 2 from J; bases not matched to a gene: 4. CDR3 region: CASSLVADRAYNEQFF. The CDR3 DNA sequence: TGCGCCAGCAGCTTGGTTGCGGACAGGGCCTACAATGAGCAGTTCTTC.

The rearrangement links TRBV2 to TRBJ1-1; unclear D gene. V lost 6 bases to trimming and J lost 0 bases, with 32 bases between them. CDR1 and CDR2 (germline): SNHLY, FYNNEI. CDR3 size: 21 residues. The CDR3 protein is CASRSRVVVWADQRVNTEAFF. DNA of the CDR3: TGTGCCAGCAGATCCCGGGTGGTGGTCTGGGCAGACCAAAGGGTGAACACTGAAGCTTTCTTT.

CDR3 DNA: TGTGCCAGCAGCCCCATACTACTAACAGGGGGCGGCTACGAGCAGTACTTC. Translating gives CASSPILLTGGGYEQYF. This sequence joins TRBV28 and TRBJ2-7; 9 positions agree with TRBD1. The J segment lost 3 bases and the V segment lost 6 bases, leaving 15 bases of the junction unmatched. The length of the CDR3 is 17 residues. Germline V gives CDR1 MDHEN, CDR2 SYDVKM.

In DNA form, the CDR3 reads TGTGCCAGCAGTGCGCTCACCGAGCAGTTCTTC. It translates to CASSALTEQFF. The V and J genes are TRBV6-1 and TRBJ2-1; D unresolved. The CDR3 covers 11 residues. The germline V gene has CDR1 MNHNS and CDR2 SASEGT. V was cut by 4 bases and J by 10 bases, with 8 bases left in between.

The chain has TRBV12-5 and TRBJ1-5; TRBD1 aligns across 8 bases. V lost 3 bases to trimming and J lost 6 bases; unmatched junction nucleotides: 16. Germline V gene lookup returns CDR1 LGHNT and CDR2 FRNRAP. The CDR3 spans 18 residues. CDR3 nucleotides: TGTGCTAGTGGTTTTTTTAGGCAGGACAGGGATTGGAGTCAGCCCCAGCATTTT. Encoded protein: CASGFFRQDRDWSQPQHF.

The J gene is TRBJ2-6, the V gene TRBV27, with D perhaps TRBD2 (5 bases). Germline loops: CDR1 MNHEY, CDR2 SMNVEV (reference sequence). The ends were cut back, 9 bases at V and 0 bases at J, with 18 bases in the middle. This CDR3 has 17 residues. CDR3 DNA: TGTGCCAGTAGGAGGACCCCAATACTCTCTGGGGCCAACGTCCTGACTTTC. Protein sequence: CASRRTPILSGANVLTF.

This chain uses TRBV28 with TRBJ2-1, with TRBD2 matching 12 bases. V shed 3 bases, J shed 6 bases, and the junction held 6 bases outside the gene matches. The CDR3 totals 16 residues. CDR1 is MDHEN, CDR2 SYDVKM, per germline. CDR3 residues: CASSFPSGRARNEQFF. In DNA form, the CDR3 reads TGTGCCAGCAGTTTCCCTAGCGGGAGGGCCCGCAATGAGCAGTTCTTC.

The chain uses TRBV29-1 and TRBJ2-5; D perhaps matches TRBD2 (6 bases). This CDR3 spans 12 amino acids. V was cut by 7 bases and J by 5 bases, with 14 bases left in between. Germline V lookup: CDR1 SQVTM, CDR2 ANQGSEA. CDR3 DNA: TGCAGCGCCCAGGGCCGGGAGGAGACCCAGTACTTC. Protein: CSAQGREETQYF.

The chain couples TRBV10-3 to TRBJ1-1; TRBD1 might be the D (5 bases). V lost 9 bases and J 7 bases, leaving 12 bases between the germline ends. CDR1 and CDR2 from the germline V gene are ENHRY and SYGVKD. CDR3 length equals 11 residues. CDR3 sequence reads: CAIQENYEAFF. The CDR3 DNA is TGTGCCATACAGGAAAATTATGAAGCTTTCTTT.

This chain uses TRBV19 with TRBJ2-3, with 13 bases that match TRBD2. V gave up 3 bases and J gave up 6 bases; unmatched junction bases: 3. CDR1 and CDR2 (germline): LNHDA, SQIVND (reference sequence). The CDR3 has 15 amino acids. The CDR3 is CASSIGLAGVDTQYF. The CDR3 DNA reads TGTGCCAGTAGTATTGGACTAGCGGGAGTCGATACGCAGTATTTT. The full variable domain, its missing parts supplied by reference TRBV19 and TRBJ2-3, is DGGITQSPKYLFRKEGQNVTLSCEQNLNHDAMYWYRQDPGQGLRLIYYSQIVNDFQKGDIAEGYSVSREKKESFPLTVTSAQKNPTAFYLCASSIGLAGVDTQYFGPGTRLTVL.

The V call is TRBV27, the J call TRBJ2-7; D remains ambiguous. Trimming pared 2 bases from V and 2 bases from J, leaving 10 bases between. CDR1 is MNHEY, CDR2 SMNVEV, per germline (reference sequence). The CDR3 runs to 14 residues. CDR3 nucleotide sequence: TGTGCCAGCAGTTTAAAAGGTATCGCCTACGAGCAGTACTTC. This codes for CASSLKGIAYEQYF.

The CDR3 here is CASSWGLFGEQYF. CDR3 nucleotide sequence: TGTGCCAGCAGCTGGGGACTTTTCGGCGAGCAGTACTTC. This chain uses TRBV27 with TRBJ2-7; D is possibly TRBD2 (6 bases). The V end was cut by 6 bases, the J end by 6 bases, with 15 bases between. Germline CDR1 and CDR2: MNHEY and SMNVEV (reference sequence). The length of the CDR3 is 13 residues.

The rearrangement uses TRBV11-2 and TRBJ2-1, with D possibly matching TRBD2 (6 bases). The germline V gene has CDR1 SGHAT and CDR2 FQNNGV. The CDR3 has 16 amino acids. V dropped 5 bases and J dropped 6 bases, with 20 bases sitting between them. CDR3: CASSPAAGSPRNEQFF. CDR3 nucleotide sequence: TGTGCCAGCAGCCCAGCGGCGGGGTCCCCCCGCAATGAGCAGTTCTTC.

V is TRBV5-4 and J is TRBJ1-1; 7 positions match TRBD1. This CDR3 has 15 residues. The V gene's germline CDR1 is SGHNT and CDR2 YYREEE (reference sequence). The V and J ends lost 4 bases and 0 bases, in that order; junction bases with no gene match: 6. In DNA, the CDR3 is TGTGCCAGCAGCCCCCTAGGGGGCATGAACACTGAAGCTTTCTTT. Translated: CASSPLGGMNTEAFF.

This clone was recorded once. The rearrangement links TRBV11-2 to TRBJ1-1, with D possibly being TRBD1 (6 bases). The germline V gene encodes CDR1 SGHAT and CDR2 FQNNGV. This CDR3 has 16 residues. V lost 4 bases to trimming and J lost 5 bases, with 20 bases between them. The CDR3 DNA sequence: TGTGCCAGCAGCTCGATTTCGTTATCAGGGGAAACTGAAGCTTTCTTT. Its protein product is CASSSISLSGETEAFF. The variable domain in full, completed from reference TRBV11-2 and TRBJ1-1, reads EAGVAQSPRYKIIEKRQSVAFWCNPISGHATLYWYQQILGQGPKLLIQFQNNGVVDDSQLPKDRFSAERLKGVDSTLKIQPAKLEDSAVYLCASSSISLSGETEAFFGQGTRLTVV.

The V and J genes are TRBV6-6 and TRBJ1-5; the D gene is possibly TRBD1 (5 bases). The CDR3 spans 14 residues. Deletions cut 6 bases from V and 2 bases from J, with 11 bases between. From germline, CDR1 is MNHNY and CDR2 SVGAGI (reference sequence). CDR3 DNA sequence: TGTGCCAGCAGGTCCACGGGGGGCAATCAGCCCCAGCATTTT. This translates into CASRSTGGNQPQHF.

This chain links TRBV5-1 with TRBJ1-4; unclear D gene. The CDR3 has 17 residues. Germline V CDR1 and CDR2: SGHRS, YFSETQ. Trimming removed 8 bases at V and 4 bases at J, with 24 bases between. In nucleotides, the CDR3 is TGCGCCAGACGCTCAAATAGTTGGGGATGGGGTAATGAAAAACTGTTTTTT. The encoded protein is CARRSNSWGWGNEKLFF.

The J gene is TRBJ2-5, the V gene TRBV28, with TRBD1 identical over 8 bases. J was trimmed by 4 bases and V by 6 bases; bases with no gene match: 1. CDR1 is MDHEN, CDR2 SYDVKM, per germline. The CDR3 is 12 residues long. Here the CDR3 DNA reads TGTGCCAGCAGAACAGGGGGAGAGACCCAGTACTTC. Protein product: CASRTGGETQYF.

The gene calls are TRBV6-4 and TRBJ1-1, with D tentatively TRBD1 (6 bases). The CDR3 spans 15 residues. V was shortened by 6 bases and J by 0 bases, with 14 bases between the two germline ends. Germline CDR1 is MRHNA and CDR2 is SNTAGT. The CDR3 loop reads CASSREGGMNTEAFF. In nucleotides, the CDR3 is TGTGCCAGCAGCAGAGAGGGGGGCATGAACACTGAAGCTTTCTTT.

The V gene is TRBV28, the J gene TRBJ1-1, with D perhaps TRBD1 (6 bases). This CDR3 has 16 residues. The germline gives CDR1 MDHEN, CDR2 SYDVKM. Trimming stripped 7 bases from V and 3 bases from J, with 21 bases between. For the CDR3, the DNA is TGTGCCAGCACCGAAGGGGGTTTGGGGGAGCACACTGAAGCTTTCTTT. Translation: CASTEGGLGEHTEAFF.

CDR3 bases: TGTGCCAGCGGCCACCCGGGGGTTGATACGCAGTATTTT. It translates to CASGHPGVDTQYF. The chain uses TRBV12-1 and TRBJ2-3; the table's TRBD2 call for D was not verified on the DNA. TRBV12-1 is recorded as a pseudogene. This CDR3 comprises 13 residues.